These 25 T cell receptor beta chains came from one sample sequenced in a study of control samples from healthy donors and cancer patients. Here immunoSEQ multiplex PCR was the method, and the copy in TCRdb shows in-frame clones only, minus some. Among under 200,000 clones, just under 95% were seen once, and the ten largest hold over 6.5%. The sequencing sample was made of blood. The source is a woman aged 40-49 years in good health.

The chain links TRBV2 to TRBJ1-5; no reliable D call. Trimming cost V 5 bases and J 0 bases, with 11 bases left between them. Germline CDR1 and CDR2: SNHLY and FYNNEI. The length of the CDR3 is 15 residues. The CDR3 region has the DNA TGTGCCAGCAGTTTGGACGGGAATAGCAATCAGCCCCAGCATTTT. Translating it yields CASSLDGNSNQPQHF. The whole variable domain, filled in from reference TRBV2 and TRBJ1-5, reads EPEVTQTPSHQVTQMGQEVILRCVPISNHLYFYWYRQILGQKVEFLVSFYNNEISEKSEIFDDQFSVERPDGSNFTLKIRSTKLEDSAMYFCASSLDGNSNQPQHFGDGTRLSIL.

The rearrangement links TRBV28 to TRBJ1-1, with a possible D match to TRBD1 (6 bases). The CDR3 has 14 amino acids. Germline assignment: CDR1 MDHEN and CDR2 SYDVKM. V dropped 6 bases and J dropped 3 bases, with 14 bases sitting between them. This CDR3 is CASSPTGQYTEAFF. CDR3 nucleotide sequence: TGTGCCAGCAGCCCGACAGGACAATACACTGAAGCTTTCTTT. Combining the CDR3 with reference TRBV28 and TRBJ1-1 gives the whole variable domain DVKVTQSSRYLVKRTGEKVFLECVQDMDHENMFWYRQDPGLGLRLIYFSYDVKMKEKGDIPEGYSVSREKKERFSLILESASTNQTSMYLCASSPTGQYTEAFFGQGTRLTVV.

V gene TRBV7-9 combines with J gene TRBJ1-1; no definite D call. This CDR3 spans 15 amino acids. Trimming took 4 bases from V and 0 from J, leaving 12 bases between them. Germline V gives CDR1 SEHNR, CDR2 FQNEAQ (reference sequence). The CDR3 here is CASSSEGGMNTEAFF. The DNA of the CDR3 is TGTGCCAGCAGCTCCGAGGGAGGGATGAACACTGAAGCTTTCTTT.

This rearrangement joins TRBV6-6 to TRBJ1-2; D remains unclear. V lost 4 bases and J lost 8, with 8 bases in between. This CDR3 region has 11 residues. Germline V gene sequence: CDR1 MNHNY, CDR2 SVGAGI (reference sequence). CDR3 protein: CASSLATGYTF. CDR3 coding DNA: TGTGCCAGCAGTTTAGCTACCGGCTACACCTTC.

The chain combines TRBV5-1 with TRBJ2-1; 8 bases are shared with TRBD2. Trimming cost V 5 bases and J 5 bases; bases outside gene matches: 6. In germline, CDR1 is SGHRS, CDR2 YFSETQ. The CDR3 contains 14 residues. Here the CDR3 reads CASSRKRENNEQFF. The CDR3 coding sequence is TGCGCCAGCAGTCGGAAGCGGGAGAACAATGAGCAGTTCTTC.

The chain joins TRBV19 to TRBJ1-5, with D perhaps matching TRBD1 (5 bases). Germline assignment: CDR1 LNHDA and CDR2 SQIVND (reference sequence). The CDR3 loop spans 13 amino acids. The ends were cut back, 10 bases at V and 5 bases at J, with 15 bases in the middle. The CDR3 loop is CATLGRRDQPQHF. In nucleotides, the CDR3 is TGTGCCACCCTGGGACGCCGGGATCAGCCCCAGCATTTT.

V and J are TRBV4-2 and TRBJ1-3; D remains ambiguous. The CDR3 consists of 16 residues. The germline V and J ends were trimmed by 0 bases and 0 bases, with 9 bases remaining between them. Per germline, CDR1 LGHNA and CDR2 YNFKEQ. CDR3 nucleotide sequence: TGTGCCAGCAGCCAAGATAGCTGGGACTCTGGAAACACCATATATTTT. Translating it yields CASSQDSWDSGNTIYF.

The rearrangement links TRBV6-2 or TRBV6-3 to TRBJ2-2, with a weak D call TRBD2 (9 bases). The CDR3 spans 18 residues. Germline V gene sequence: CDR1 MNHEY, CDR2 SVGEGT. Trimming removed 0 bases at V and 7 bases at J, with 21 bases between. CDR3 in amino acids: CASSYSDRVAGVVGELFF. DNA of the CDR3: TGTGCCAGCAGTTACTCGGACAGGGTAGCGGGAGTGGTCGGGGAGCTGTTTTTT.

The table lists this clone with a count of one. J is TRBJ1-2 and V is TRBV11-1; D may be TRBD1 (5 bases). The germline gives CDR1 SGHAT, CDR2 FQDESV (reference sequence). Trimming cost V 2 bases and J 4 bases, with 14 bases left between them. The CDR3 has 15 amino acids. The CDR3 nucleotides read TGTGCCAGCAGCTTATACGGCATGGGGGGCTATGGCTACACCTTC. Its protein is CASSLYGMGGYGYTF.

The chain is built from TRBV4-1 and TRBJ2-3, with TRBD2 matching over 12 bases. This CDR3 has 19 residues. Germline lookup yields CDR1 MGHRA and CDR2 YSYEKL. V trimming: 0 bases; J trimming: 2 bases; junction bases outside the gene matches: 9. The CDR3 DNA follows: TGCGCCAGCAGCCAAGAATCCCCTCGACTAGCGGGAGACACAGATACGCAGTATTTT. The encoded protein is CASSQESPRLAGDTDTQYF.

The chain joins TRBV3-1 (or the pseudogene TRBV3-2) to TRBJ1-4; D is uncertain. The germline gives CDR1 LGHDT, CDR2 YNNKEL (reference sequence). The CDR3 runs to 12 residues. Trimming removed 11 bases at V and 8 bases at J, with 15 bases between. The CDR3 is CASGLGREKLFF. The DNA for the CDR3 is TGTGCCTCCGGCTTGGGCAGGGAAAAACTGTTTTTT.

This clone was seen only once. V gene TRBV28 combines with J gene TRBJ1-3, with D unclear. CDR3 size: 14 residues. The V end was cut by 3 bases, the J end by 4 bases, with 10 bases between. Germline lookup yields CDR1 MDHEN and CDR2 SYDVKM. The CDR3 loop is CASSFRRTGNTIYF. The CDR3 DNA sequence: TGTGCCAGCAGTTTTCGGAGAACGGGAAACACCATATATTTT.

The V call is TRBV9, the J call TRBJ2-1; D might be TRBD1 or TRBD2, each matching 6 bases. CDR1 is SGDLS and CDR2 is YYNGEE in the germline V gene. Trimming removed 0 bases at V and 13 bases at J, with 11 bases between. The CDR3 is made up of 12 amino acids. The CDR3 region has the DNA TGTGCCAGCAGCGTAGCGGGGGCGCGACAGTTCTTC. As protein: CASSVAGARQFF.

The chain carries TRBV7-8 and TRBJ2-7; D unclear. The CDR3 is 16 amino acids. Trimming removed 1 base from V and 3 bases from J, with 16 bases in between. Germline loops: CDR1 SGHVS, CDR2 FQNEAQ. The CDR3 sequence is CASSLEGGLGFYEQYF. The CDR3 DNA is TGTGCCAGCAGCTTAGAAGGCGGCTTGGGGTTCTACGAGCAGTACTTC.

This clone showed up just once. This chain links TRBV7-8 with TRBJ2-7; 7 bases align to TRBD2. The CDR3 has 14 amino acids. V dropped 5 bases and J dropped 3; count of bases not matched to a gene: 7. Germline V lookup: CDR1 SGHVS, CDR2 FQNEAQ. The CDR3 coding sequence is TGTGCCAGCAGCGTCCTAGCGGACCTCTACGAGCAGTACTTC. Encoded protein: CASSVLADLYEQYF.

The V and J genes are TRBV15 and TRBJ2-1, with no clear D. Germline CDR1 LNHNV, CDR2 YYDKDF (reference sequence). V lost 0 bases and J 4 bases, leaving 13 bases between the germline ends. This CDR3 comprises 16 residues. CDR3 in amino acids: CATSRDLAALYNEQFF. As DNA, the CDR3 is TGTGCCACCAGCAGAGATTTGGCAGCGCTATACAATGAGCAGTTCTTC.

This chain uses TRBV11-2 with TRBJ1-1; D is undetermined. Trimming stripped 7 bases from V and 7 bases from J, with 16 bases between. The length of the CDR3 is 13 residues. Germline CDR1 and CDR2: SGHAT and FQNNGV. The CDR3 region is CASTTLRVGEAFF. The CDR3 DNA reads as TGTGCCAGCACCACCCTCAGAGTCGGTGAAGCTTTCTTT.

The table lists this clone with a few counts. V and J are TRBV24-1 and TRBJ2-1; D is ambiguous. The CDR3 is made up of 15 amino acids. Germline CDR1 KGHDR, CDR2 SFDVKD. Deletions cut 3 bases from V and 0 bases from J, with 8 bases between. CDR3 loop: CATSDGTPSYNEQFF. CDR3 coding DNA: TGTGCCACCAGTGATGGTACACCCTCCTACAATGAGCAGTTCTTC.

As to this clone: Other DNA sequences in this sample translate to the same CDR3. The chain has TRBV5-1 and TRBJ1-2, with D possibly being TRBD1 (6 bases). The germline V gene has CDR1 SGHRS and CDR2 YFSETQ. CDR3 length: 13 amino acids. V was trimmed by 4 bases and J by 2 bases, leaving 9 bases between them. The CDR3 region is CASSLDSNYGYTF. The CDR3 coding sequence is TGCGCCAGCAGCCTGGACAGCAACTATGGCTACACCTTC.

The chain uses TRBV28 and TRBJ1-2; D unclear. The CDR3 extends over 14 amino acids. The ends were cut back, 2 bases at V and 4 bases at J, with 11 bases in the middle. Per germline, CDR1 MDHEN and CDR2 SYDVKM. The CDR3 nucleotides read TGTGCCAGCAGTTTACAACAGAACATCTATGGCTACACCTTC. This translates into CASSLQQNIYGYTF.

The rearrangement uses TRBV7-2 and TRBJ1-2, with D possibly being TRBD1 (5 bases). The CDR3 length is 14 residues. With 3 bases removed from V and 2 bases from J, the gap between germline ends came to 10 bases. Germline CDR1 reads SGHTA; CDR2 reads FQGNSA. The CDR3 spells CASSFPGMNYGYTF. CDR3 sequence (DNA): TGTGCCAGCAGCTTCCCAGGGATGAACTATGGCTACACCTTC.

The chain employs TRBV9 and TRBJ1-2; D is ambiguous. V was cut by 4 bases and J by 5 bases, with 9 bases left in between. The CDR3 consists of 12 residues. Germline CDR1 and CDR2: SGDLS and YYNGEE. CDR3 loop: CASSPVRYGYTF. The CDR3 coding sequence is TGTGCCAGCAGCCCCGTTCGTTATGGCTACACCTTC. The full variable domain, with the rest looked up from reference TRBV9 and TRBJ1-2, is DSGVTQTPKHLITATGQRVTLRCSPRSGDLSVYWYQQSLDQGLQFLIQYYNGEERAKGNILERFSAQQFPDLHSELNLSSLELGDSALYFCASSPVRYGYTFGSGTRLTVV.

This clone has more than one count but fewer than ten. CDR3 bases: TGTGCCACCAGCCGAAGCGCGGGAGAGAATGAGCAGTTCTTC. It translates to CATSRSAGENEQFF. The rearrangement links TRBV24-1 to TRBJ2-1, with 7 bases that match TRBD2. This CDR3 is 14 amino acids long. V was clipped by 7 bases and J by 7 bases; unmatched bases: 9. Germline assignment: CDR1 KGHDR and CDR2 SFDVKD.

CDR3 DNA: TGTGCCAGCAGCAGCCCCACTCTCTCCTACAATGAGCAGTTCTTC. It is translated as CASSSPTLSYNEQFF. The V call is TRBV7-9, the J call TRBJ2-1; D gene uncertain. This CDR3 has 15 amino acids. Germline-derived CDR1 and CDR2 are SEHNR and FQNEAQ (reference sequence). With 5 bases removed from V and 0 bases from J, the gap between germline ends came to 11 bases.

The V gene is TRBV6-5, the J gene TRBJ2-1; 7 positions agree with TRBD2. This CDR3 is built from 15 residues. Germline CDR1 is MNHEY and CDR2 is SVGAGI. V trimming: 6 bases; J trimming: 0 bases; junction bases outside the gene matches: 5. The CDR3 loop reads CASSPLAHSYNEQFF. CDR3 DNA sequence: TGTGCCAGCAGCCCACTAGCGCACTCCTACAATGAGCAGTTCTTC.